This T cell receptor beta chain stems from a study of PD-L1 blockade in urothelial cancer (dated by TCRdb to the late 2010s). General notes on the study: All patients started therapy around 2014 and received atezolizumab 1,200 mg intravenously every 3 weeks. Twenty-five of 29 patients were identified as males with urothelial cancer of bladder origin, and a prior smoking history was reported by 18 of 29 patients. An ECOG performance status of 0 or 1 was recorded for the patients, and 0 to 3 prior chemotherapy regimens had been received by the patients. Blood samples were analyzed 3 weeks after the start of treatment (second dose) and 6 weeks after the start of treatment. Blood samples gave median yields of about 140,000 T cells and some 80,000 unique TCRs, along with a median clonality of 0.080. Somatic, immune and clinical correlates of response to PD-L1 blockade with atezolizumab in urothelial cancer were the focus of an exploratory multi-omic analysis. Pretreatment tumor samples and matched peripheral blood, collected serially before and after atezolizumab treatment, underwent TCR sequencing. Durable clinical benefit was defined as a progression-free survival longer than 6 months, and TCR features were additionally tested against progression-free survival and overall survival. In the same patients, pretreatment tumors underwent whole exome sequencing and RNA sequencing in addition to TCR sequencing. Ten or so patients reached durable clinical benefit, while 20 patients did not. Around 29 patients had pretreatment blood TCR-seq, around 25 had at least one posttreatment blood collection, and around 25 had tumor TCR-seq.

Explained via the paper, the time point label denotes: pretreatment peripheral blood. A cohort of about 31 patients with locally advanced or metastatic urothelial carcinoma, treated at Memorial Sloan Kettering on a trial protocol, was included. Peripheral blood mononuclear cells were collected from each patient pretreatment and during treatment, giving between 1 and 8 total time points per patient. The Qiagen DNeasy Blood extraction kit was used to purify genomic DNA from total PBMCs and tumor samples. PBMCs were collected pretreatment and during treatment, and were isolated and stored as previously described. Each PCR received spiked-in synthetic TCR analog templates so that absolute template abundance could be estimated from read counts. Using the immunoSEQ assay, TCRbeta CDR3 regions were amplified from genomic DNA with bias-controlled V and J gene primers. Sequencing of rearranged TCRbeta segments was performed at approximately 20X coverage. Per the authors' processing: Clustering was used to correct sequencing errors, and CDR3s were annotated against IMGT to assign V, D and J genes. Downstream analyses used only productive TCRbeta rearrangements and left out out-of-frame or stop-codon sequences. To compute clonality, Shannon entropy was normalized by the log of the number of unique productive sequences and then subtracted from one. Fisher's exact test with Benjamini-Hochberg correction, using a cutoff of adjusted p below 0.01, was how clones that differed between time points or between blood and tumor were identified. TCRdb took this table from immuneACCESS and kept in-frame rearrangements with V and J called. Such tables lack part of the clones; where checked against another copy, unresolved V genes explain under half of the gap, and the rest is unexplained. D and trimming come from the DNA, and the V and J calls and clone size come from that table. A total of about 85,000 clones appear in this sample, more than 75% of them only once. The ten largest clones take up 13% to 15% of the sample.

Notes on this clone: Its antigen remains undetermined. No per-base quality is available; no much larger clone lies one base away.

On the study overall, not on this receptor specifically: A pretreatment peripheral blood TCR clonality below the median was linked to improved progression-free and overall survival. Small sample size (n ≈ 29) and many exploratory analyses mean the results are intended to be hypothesis-generating. Patients with durable benefit showed greater expansion of tumor-associated TCR clones in peripheral blood 3 weeks after starting treatment (n of about 20, p = 0.022).

The receptor's source is a man in his fifties or sixties with urothelial cancer. Sequenced material: PBMCs, taken around atezolizumab (anti-PD-L1) treatment.

The CDR3 region: CASSGDWGGQPQHF. The nucleotide sequence is given as TGTGCCAGCAGCGGAGATTGGGGAGGTCAGCCCCAGCATTTT. Recombination linked TRBV7-9 to TRBJ1-5, with the identity of the D gene unclear. Counted from cysteine to phenylalanine, this CDR3 has 14 amino acids. The only DNA kept is the CDR3, 42 bases in frame from the first base. CDR1 and CDR2 were assigned from the germline V gene (reference sequence) as SEHNR and FQNEAQ. V lost 5 bases and J lost 6 bases; the stretch between them is 14 bases long.